This TCR beta chain was captured in a study of OX40 agonist ivuxolimab in advanced cancers. Across the study: The patients' treatment was ivuxolimab, an agonistic anti-OX40 (CD134) antibody. Patients were treated with intravenous ivuxolimab, dosed at 0.01 to 10 mg/kg and infused every 2 weeks. Patients undergoing dose escalation presented with hepatocellular carcinoma, melanoma, renal cell or head and neck cancer. Averaging around 60 years in age, with a range of roughly 23 to 80, the cohort was around 85% male.

The V gene lost 1 base and the J gene lost 5 bases, with 11 bases spanning the gap. Germline assignment: CDR1 SEHNR and CDR2 FQNEAQ (reference sequence). The CDR3 runs to 14 residues. The table came from immunoSEQ multiplex PCR; TCRdb's copy has only in-frame clones and leaves some out. The table lists about 150,000 clones, about 92% of them singletons. This receptor was obtained from an adult with an advanced solid tumor such as melanoma, head and neck, liver or kidney cancer. The sequenced sample was CD4+ or CD8+ T cells sorted from blood, obtained in a trial of the OX40 agonist ivuxolimab. V and J are TRBV7-9 and TRBJ1-2, with D possibly TRBD1 on 5 matching bases. CDR3 in DNA: TGTGCCAGCAGCTTAGAGGGGCCTCCATATGGCTACACCTTC. This encodes CASSLEGPPYGYTF.